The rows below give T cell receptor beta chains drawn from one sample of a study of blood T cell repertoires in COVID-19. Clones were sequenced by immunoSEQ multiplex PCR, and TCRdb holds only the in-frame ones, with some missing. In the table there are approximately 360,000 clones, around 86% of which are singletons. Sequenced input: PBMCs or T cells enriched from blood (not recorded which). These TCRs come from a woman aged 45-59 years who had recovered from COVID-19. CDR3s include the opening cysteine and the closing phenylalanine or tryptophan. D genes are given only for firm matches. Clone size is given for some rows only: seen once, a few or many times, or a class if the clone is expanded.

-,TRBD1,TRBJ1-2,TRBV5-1,CASSSGQGFYGYTF,TGCGCCAGCAGCTCGGGACAGGGATTCTATGGCTACACCTTC
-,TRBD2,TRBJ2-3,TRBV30,CACTGGSGRSTDTQYF,TGTGCCTGCACTGGGGGAAGCGGGAGGAGCACAGATACGCAGTATTTT
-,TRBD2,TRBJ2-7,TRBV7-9,CASSLSLAGGEEQYF,TGTGCCAGCAGCTTAAGTTTAGCGGGAGGTGAAGAGCAGTACTTC
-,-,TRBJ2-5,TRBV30,CAWSVTGVGETQYF,TGTGCCTGGAGTGTCACGGGAGTGGGGGAGACCCAGTACTTC
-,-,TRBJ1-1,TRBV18,CASSKEDRDVLAFF,TGTGCCAGCTCAAAAGAGGACAGAGACGTTTTAGCTTTCTTT
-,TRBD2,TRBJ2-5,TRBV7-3,CASSAYPGGRETQYF,TGTGCCAGCAGCGCGTACCCGGGGGGACGGGAGACCCAGTACTTC
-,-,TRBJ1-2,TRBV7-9,CASSLVGGSHIYGYTF,TGTGCCAGCAGCTTAGTCGGAGGCAGCCACATCTATGGCTACACCTTC
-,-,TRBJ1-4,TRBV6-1,CASSDPQGPTNEKLFF,TGTGCCAGCAGTGACCCCCAGGGCCCAACTAATGAAAAACTGTTTTTT
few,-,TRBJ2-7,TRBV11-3,CASSLAVREQYF,TGTGCCAGCAGCTTAGCCGTCAGGGAGCAGTACTTC
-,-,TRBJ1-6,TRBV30,CAWGETGTSPLHF,TGTGCCTGGGGGGAAACAGGGACATCACCCCTCCACTTT
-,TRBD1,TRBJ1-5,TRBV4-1,CASSPQGQGAGGNQPQHF,TGCGCCAGCAGCCCGCAAGGACAGGGGGCTGGGGGCAATCAGCCCCAGCATTTT
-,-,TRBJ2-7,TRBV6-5,CASRLAASYEQYF,TGTGCCAGCAGGTTAGCGGCTTCCTACGAGCAGTACTTC
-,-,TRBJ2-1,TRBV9,CASSVGPNYNEQFF,TGTGCCAGCAGCGTGGGGCCAAACTACAATGAGCAGTTCTTC
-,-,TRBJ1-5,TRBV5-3,CARMAQPQHF,TGTGCAAGAATGGCCCAGCCCCAGCATTTT
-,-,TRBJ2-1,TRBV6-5,CASSYRLGGGQGEQFF,TGTGCCAGCAGTTACCGGTTGGGGGGGGGCCAGGGTGAGCAGTTCTTC
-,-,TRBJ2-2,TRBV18,CASSPGAHTGELFF,TGTGCCAGCTCACCAGGGGCACACACCGGGGAGCTGTTTTTT
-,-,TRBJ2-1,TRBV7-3,CASSVTTYNEQFF,TGTGCCAGCAGCGTTACCACATACAATGAGCAGTTCTTC
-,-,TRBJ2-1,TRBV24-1,CATSDSRRTYNEQFF,TGTGCCACCAGTGATTCCCGTAGAACCTACAATGAGCAGTTCTTC
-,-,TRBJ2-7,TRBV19,CASSTQDSLGYEQYF,TGTGCCAGTAGTACCCAGGACAGCTTAGGCTACGAGCAGTACTTC
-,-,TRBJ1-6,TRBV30,CAWSDPDRSSSPLHF,TGTGCCTGGAGCGATCCGGACAGAAGTAGTTCACCCCTCCACTTT
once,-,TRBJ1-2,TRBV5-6,CASSLDPRQGRPYTF,TGTGCCAGCAGCTTGGACCCCAGGCAGGGAAGGCCCTACACCTTC
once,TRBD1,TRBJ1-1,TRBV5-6,CASSWTGRTEAFF,TGTGCCAGCAGCTGGACAGGGAGGACTGAAGCTTTCTTT
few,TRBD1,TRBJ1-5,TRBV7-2,CASSLTRQGQPQHF,TGTGCCAGCAGCTTAACGAGACAGGGACAGCCCCAGCATTTT
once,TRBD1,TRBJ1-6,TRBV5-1,CASSSSDRGHNSPLHF,TGCGCCAGCAGCTCATCGGACAGGGGGCATAATTCACCCCTCCACTTT
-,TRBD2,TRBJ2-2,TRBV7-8,CASSLVFSGGSGELFF,TGTGCCAGCAGCTTAGTCTTTAGCGGGGGATCCGGGGAGCTGTTTTTT
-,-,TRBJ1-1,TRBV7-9,CASSLRQGKNTEAFF,TGTGCCAGCAGCTTACGGCAGGGAAAGAACACTGAAGCTTTCTTT
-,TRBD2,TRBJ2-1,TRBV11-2,CASSLGRTSGYNEQFF,TGTGCCAGCAGCTTAGGGAGGACTAGTGGCTACAATGAGCAGTTCTTC
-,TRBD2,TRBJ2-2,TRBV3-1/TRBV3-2,CASSVKREGDTGELFF,TGTGCCAGCAGCGTGAAGCGGGAGGGAGACACCGGGGAGCTGTTTTTT
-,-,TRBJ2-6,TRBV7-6,CASSARSSGANVLTF,TGTGCCAGCAGCGCCAGAAGCTCTGGGGCCAACGTCCTGACTTTC
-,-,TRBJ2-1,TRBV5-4,CASSETGTQNYNEQFF,TGTGCCAGCAGCGAGACCGGGACACAAAATTACAATGAGCAGTTCTTC
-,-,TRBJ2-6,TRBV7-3,CASSPSSAGANVLTF,TGTGCCAGCAGCCCGAGTTCTGCTGGGGCCAACGTCCTGACTTTC
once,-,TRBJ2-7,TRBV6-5,CASSYFRGKGEQYF,TGTGCCAGCAGTTACTTCCGCGGGAAAGGCGAGCAGTACTTC
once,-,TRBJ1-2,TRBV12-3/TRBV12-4,CASRSTENYGYTF,TGTGCCAGCAGGTCGACAGAAAACTATGGCTACACCTTC
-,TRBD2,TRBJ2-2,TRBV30,CACLRTSGGAVTGELFF,TGTGCCTGCCTCCGGACTAGCGGGGGGGCAGTCACCGGGGAGCTGTTTTTT
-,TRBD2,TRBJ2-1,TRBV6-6,CASRRLAGHTNNEQFF,TGTGCCAGCAGAAGACTAGCGGGGCATACAAACAATGAGCAGTTCTTC
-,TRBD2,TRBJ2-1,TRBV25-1,CASSELAGNEQFF,TGTGCCAGCAGCGAGCTAGCGGGGAATGAGCAGTTCTTC
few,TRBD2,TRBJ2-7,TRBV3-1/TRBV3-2,CASSQSSGRAAEQYF,TGTGCCAGCAGCCAATCGAGCGGGAGGGCCGCCGAGCAGTACTTC
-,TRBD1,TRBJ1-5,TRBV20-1,CSASTAGGRVSNQPQHF,TGCAGTGCTAGTACGGCAGGGGGACGCGTGAGCAATCAGCCCCAGCATTTT
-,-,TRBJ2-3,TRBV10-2,CASSVRITTDTQYF,TGCGCCAGCAGTGTGCGGATCACAACAGATACGCAGTATTTT
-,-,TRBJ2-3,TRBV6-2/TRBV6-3,CASSNSLSTDTQYF,TGTGCCAGCAGCAATTCCCTCAGCACAGATACGCAGTATTTT